This TCR beta chain stems from a study of technical replicates of blood from a few donors. TCRdb's table, derived via immunoSEQ multiplex PCR, lists solely in-frame clones and lacks some. The sample holds tens of thousands of clones, approximately 95% seen once. CDR1 is MGHRA, CDR2 YSYEKL, per germline. J gave up 2 bases and V 0 bases, and 4 bases lay outside the gene matches. The CDR3 has 16 amino acids. The sequence was collected from a human donor in good health. The sequenced sample was T cells isolated from PBMCs. The V and J genes are TRBV4-1 and TRBJ2-1; 7 bases map to TRBD2. For the CDR3, the DNA is TGCGCCAGCAGCCAAGAGGGCGGGAGCCCCTACAATGAGCAGTTCTTC. Amino acid sequence: CASSQEGGSPYNEQFF.